This T cell receptor beta chain was sequenced during a study of cytomegalovirus exposure and HLA in healthy donors. This CDR3 region has 15 residues. Germline V gene data show CDR1 as LGHNA and CDR2 as YNFKEQ. The V end was cut by 1 base, the J end by 2 bases, with 12 bases between. PCR was performed using 60 Vbeta and 13 Jbeta primers. Clones were read by immunoSEQ multiplex PCR, and TCRdb kept only the in-frame ones, dropping some. The sample shows roughly 140,000 clones, 65% to 90% of them seen only once. J is TRBJ2-7 and V is TRBV4-2; D not resolved. Source material: PBMCs. This sequence was found in a woman aged 50 to 60 in good health and CMV-seropositive. Here the CDR3 DNA reads TGTGCCAGCAGCCAAGCCGCCCAGGATGCCTACGAGCAGTACTTC. This encodes CASSQAAQDAYEQYF.